Sequencing of this TCR beta chain was carried out in a study of T cell responses to AZD1222 COVID-19 vaccine. About this clone: What it binds is not known.

Generated by immunoSEQ multiplex PCR, the TCRdb table keeps only in-frame clones and is missing some. This table holds over 65,000 clones, approximately 90% found once. V dropped 6 bases and J dropped 2 bases, with 21 bases sitting between them. The V gene's germline CDR1 is LNHDA and CDR2 SQIVND (reference sequence). The CDR3 length is 17 residues. Study-wide points: Two AZD1222 administrations were followed by greater Spike-specific TCR breadth and depth. Seropositive AZD1222 recipients at baseline numbered only five to seven. Most donors were white British and more were female, and clonal diversity was possibly underestimated.

The material sequenced was peripheral blood, taken on day 0 of AZD1222 vaccination. This TCR was recovered from an adult in good health. The chain combines TRBV19 with TRBJ2-3; maybe TRBD1 (6 bases). The CDR3 loop is CASSLRGTERFTDTQYF. The CDR3 coding sequence is TGTGCCAGTAGCTTAAGGGGGACCGAAAGATTCACAGATACGCAGTATTTT.